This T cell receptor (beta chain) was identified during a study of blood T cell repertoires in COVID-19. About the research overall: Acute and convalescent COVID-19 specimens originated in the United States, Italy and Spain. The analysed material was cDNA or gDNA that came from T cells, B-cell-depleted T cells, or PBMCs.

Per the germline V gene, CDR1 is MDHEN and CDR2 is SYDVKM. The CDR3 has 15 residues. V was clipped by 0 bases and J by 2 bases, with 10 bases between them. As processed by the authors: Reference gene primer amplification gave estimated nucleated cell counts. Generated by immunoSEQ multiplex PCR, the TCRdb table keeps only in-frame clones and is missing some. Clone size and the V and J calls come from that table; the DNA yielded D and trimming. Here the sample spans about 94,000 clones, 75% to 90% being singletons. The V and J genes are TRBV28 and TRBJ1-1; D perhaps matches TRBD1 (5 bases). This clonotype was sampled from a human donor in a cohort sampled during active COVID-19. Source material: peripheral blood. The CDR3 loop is CASSLWAGPNTEAFF. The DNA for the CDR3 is TGTGCCAGCAGTTTATGGGCAGGGCCCAACACTGAAGCTTTCTTT. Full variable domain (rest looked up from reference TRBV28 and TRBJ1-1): DVKVTQSSRYLVKRTGEKVFLECVQDMDHENMFWYRQDPGLGLRLIYFSYDVKMKEKGDIPEGYSVSREKKERFSLILESASTNQTSMYLCASSLWAGPNTEAFFGQGTRLTVV.